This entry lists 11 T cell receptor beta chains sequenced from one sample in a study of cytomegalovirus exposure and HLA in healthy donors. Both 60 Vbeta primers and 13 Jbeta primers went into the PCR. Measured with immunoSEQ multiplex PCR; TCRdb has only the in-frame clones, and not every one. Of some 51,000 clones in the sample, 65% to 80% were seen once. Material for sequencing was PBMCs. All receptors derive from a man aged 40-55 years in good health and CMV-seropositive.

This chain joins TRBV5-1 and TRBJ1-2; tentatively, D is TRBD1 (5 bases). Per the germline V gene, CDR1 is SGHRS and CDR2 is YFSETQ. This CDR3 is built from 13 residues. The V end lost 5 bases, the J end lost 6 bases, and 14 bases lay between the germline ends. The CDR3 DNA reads TGCGCCAGCAGGGCCGGGGGTTGGGATGGCTACACCTTC. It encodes CASRAGGWDGYTF.

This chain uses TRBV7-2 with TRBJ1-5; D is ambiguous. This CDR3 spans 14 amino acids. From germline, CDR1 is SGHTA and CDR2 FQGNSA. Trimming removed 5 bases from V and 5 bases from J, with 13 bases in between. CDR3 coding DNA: TGTGCCAGCAGCCTATCGCCCGGGGATCAGCCCCAGCATTTT. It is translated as CASSLSPGDQPQHF.

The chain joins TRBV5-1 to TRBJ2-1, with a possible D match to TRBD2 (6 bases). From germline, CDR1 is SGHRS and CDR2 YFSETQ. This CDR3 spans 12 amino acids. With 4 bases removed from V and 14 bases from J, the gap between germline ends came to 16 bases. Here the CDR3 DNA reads TGCGCCAGCAGCCCAGACCGGGGGTTCGAGTTCTTC. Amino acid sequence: CASSPDRGFEFF.

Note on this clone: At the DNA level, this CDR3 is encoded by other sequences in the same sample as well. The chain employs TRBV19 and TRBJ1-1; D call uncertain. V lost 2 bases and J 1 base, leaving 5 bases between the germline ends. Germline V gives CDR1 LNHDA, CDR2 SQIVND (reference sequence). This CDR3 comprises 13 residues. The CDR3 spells CASSISGNTEAFF. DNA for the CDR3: TGTGCCAGTAGTATATCAGGGAACACTGAAGCTTTCTTT.

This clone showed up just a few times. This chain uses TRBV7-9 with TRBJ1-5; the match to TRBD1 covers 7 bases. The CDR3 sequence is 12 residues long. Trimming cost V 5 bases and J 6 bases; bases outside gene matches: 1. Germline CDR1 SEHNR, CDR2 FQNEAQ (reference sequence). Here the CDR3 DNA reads TGTGCCAGCAGCCCAGGGGGTCAGCCCCAGCATTTT. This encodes CASSPGGQPQHF.

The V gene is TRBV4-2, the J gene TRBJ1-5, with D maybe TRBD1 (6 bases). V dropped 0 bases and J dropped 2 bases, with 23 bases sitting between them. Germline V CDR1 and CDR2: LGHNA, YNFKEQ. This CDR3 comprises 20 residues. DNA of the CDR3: TGTGCCAGCAGCCAAGATCAAGGGGCAGGGGAAGGTTGGGGCAATCAGCCCCAGCATTTT. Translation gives CASSQDQGAGEGWGNQPQHF.

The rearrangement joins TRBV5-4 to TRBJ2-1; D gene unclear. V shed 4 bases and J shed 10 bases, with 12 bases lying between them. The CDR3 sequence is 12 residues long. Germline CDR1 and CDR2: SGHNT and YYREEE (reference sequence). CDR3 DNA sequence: TGTGCCAGCAGCGGAGCCTCTGGGGAGCAGTTCTTC. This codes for CASSGASGEQFF. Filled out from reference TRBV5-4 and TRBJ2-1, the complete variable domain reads ETGVTQSPTHLIKTRGQQVTLRCSSQSGHNTVSWYQQALGQGPQFIFQYYREEENGRGNFPPRFSGLQFPNYSSELNVNALELDDSALYLCASSGASGEQFFGPGTRLTVL.

The CDR3 nucleotides read TGTGCCAGCAGCTTACCCGAGACAAAAAACATTCAGTACTTC. Translated: CASSLPETKNIQYF. The genes are TRBV7-2 and TRBJ2-4, with unresolved D. Trimming took 2 bases from V and 4 from J, leaving 9 bases between them. The CDR3 totals 14 residues. CDR1 SGHTA and CDR2 FQGNSA come from the germline V gene. The full variable domain, in which reference TRBV7-2 and TRBJ2-4 provide the parts outside the CDR3, is GAGVSQSPSNKVTEKGKDVELRCDPISGHTALYWYRQSLGQGLEFLIYFQGNSAPDKSGLPSDRFSAERTGGSVSTLTIQRTQQEDSAVYLCASSLPETKNIQYFGAGTRLSVL.

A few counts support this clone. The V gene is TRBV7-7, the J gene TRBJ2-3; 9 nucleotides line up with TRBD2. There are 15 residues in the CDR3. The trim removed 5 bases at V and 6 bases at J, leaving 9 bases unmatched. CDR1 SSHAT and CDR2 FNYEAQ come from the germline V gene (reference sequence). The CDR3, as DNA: TGTGCCAGCAGCCGAGGCGGGGGGGGCTCGGATACGCAGTATTTT. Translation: CASSRGGGGSDTQYF. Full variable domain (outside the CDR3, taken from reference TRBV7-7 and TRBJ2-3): GAGVSQSPRYKVTKRGQDVTLRCDPISSHATLYWYQQALGQGPEFLTYFNYEAQPDKSGLPSDRFSAERPEGSISTLTIQRTEQRDSAMYRCASSRGGGGSDTQYFGPGTRLTVL.

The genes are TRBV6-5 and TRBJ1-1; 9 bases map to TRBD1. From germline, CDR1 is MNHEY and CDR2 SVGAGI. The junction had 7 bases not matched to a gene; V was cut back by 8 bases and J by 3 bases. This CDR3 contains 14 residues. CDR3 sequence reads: CASRTDRGDTEAFF. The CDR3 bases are TGTGCCAGCCGGACGGACAGGGGTGACACTGAAGCTTTCTTT.

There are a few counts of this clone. CDR3 amino acids: CASSLVTGDEAFF. In nucleotides, the CDR3 is TGCGCCAGCAGCTTGGTAACGGGGGATGAAGCTTTCTTT. The V and J genes are TRBV5-1 and TRBJ1-1; possibly TRBD1 for D (5 bases). There are 13 residues in the CDR3. CDR1 is SGHRS, CDR2 YFSETQ, per germline. V was cut by 0 bases and J by 7 bases, with 10 bases left in between. The whole variable domain, remainder taken from reference TRBV5-1 and TRBJ1-1, is KAGVTQTPRYLIKTRGQQVTLSCSPISGHRSVSWYQQTPGQGLQFLFEYFSETQRNKGNFPGRFSGRQFSNSRSEMNVSTLELGDSALYLCASSLVTGDEAFFGQGTRLTVV.